This record concerns one T cell receptor beta chain sequence. Its matching antigen is unknown. TCRdb's copy holds only in-frame clones and misses some; the assay was immunoSEQ multiplex PCR. The profile shows tens of thousands of clones, roughly four fifths of them singletons. This entry is derived from a study of PD-1 blockade in mismatch repair-deficient tumors. General study points: After pembrolizumab, tumor-resident clones rose rapidly, then generally contracted before radiologic responses.

This CDR3 comprises 13 residues. The V gene lost 3 bases and the J gene lost 7 bases, with 12 bases spanning the gap. CDR1 is SGHTA and CDR2 is FQGNSA in the germline V gene. A few pembrolizumab responders had their TCRs sequenced. The chain has TRBV7-2 and TRBJ1-2, with D perhaps TRBD1 (5 bases). The sample was peripheral blood, taken 2 weeks after starting pembrolizumab. This clonotype was sampled from an adult with mismatch repair-deficient cancer. The CDR3 sequence is CASSFAGGLGYTF. CDR3 coding DNA: TGTGCCAGCAGCTTTGCGGGGGGTCTTGGCTACACCTTC.